The present T cell receptor (beta chain) was sequenced within a study of OX40 agonist ivuxolimab in advanced cancers. Points from the study as a whole: Antigens targeted by the expanded peripheral T cells were not determined. More expanded clones were found, on average, in CD8+ than in CD4+ T cells.

Data came from immunoSEQ multiplex PCR; TCRdb stores just in-frame clones and leaves some out. The sample carries about 30,000 clones, 84% recorded once. The CDR3 length is 14 residues. The V and J ends lost 3 bases and 5 bases respectively, with 14 bases between them. Looked up from germline, CDR1 is MDHEN and CDR2 is SYDVKM. Comment on this clone: What it recognizes is unknown.

The receptor's source is an adult with an advanced solid tumor such as melanoma, head and neck, liver or kidney cancer. The sample was CD4+ or CD8+ T cells sorted from blood, taken in a trial of the OX40 agonist ivuxolimab. The chain carries TRBV28 and TRBJ2-7; possibly TRBD1 for D (5 bases). The CDR3 DNA reads TGTGCCAGCAGTTTCGTAGGGGCTGAGAACGAGCAGTACTTC. It is translated as CASSFVGAENEQYF.